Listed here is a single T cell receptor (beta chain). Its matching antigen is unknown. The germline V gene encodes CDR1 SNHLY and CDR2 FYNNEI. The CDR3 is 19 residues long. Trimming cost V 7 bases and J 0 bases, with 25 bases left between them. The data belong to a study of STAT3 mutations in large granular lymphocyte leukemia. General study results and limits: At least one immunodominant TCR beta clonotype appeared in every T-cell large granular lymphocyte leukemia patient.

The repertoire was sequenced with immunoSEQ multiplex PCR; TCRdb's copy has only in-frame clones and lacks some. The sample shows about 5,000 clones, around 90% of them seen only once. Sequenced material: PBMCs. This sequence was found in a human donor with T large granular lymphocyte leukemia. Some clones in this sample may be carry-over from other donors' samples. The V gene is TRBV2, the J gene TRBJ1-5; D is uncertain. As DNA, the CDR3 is TGTGCCAGCACGATCATGGGCAGTGGGAATTTCTATAGCAATCAGCCCCAGCATTTT. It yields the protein CASTIMGSGNFYSNQPQHF.